This entry concerns a single T cell receptor (beta chain). Its antigen is unknown. The CDR3 consists of 17 residues. From germline, CDR1 is MNHNY and CDR2 SVGAGI (reference sequence). Trimming shortened V by 0 bases and J by 2 bases, and 14 bases separated the two germline ends. This sample stems from a study of molecular identifiers for immune sequencing clone quantification. MiXCR was run by TCRdb on the PCR reads, yielding one entry per CDR3 protein. The table records about 510,000 distinct CDR3 sequences, around 23% of them present only once. Sorted naive CD8 T cells, roughly 17,000 to 1,100,000, were sequenced from 10%, 30% or 50% RNA. Findings of the study overall: In naive cells, under 1% of molecules belonged to clones above 20 RNA copies, against over 97% in effector cells.

The rearrangement joins TRBV6-6 to TRBJ2-1; possibly TRBD2 for D (5 bases). The clonotype comes from a human donor in good health. Some libraries in this study had Jurkat cell RNA spiked in. The sequencing sample was made of naive CD8+ T cells from blood, with Jurkat cell RNA spiked in. Subset given: FACS-sorted CD8+CD4-CCR7+CD45RA+ naive T cells. CDR3: CASSYSNREQTYNEQFF. CDR3 DNA sequence: TGTGCCAGCAGTTACTCGAATCGGGAACAAACCTACAATGAGCAGTTCTTC.